This T cell receptor (beta chain) was profiled in a study of T cell clonotyping in hematopoietic cell transplantation. The CDR3 covers 13 residues. V was shortened by 7 bases and J by 0 bases, with 10 bases between the two germline ends. Germline loops: CDR1 GTSNPN, CDR2 SVGIG (reference sequence). Overall study findings and caveats: Broader posttransplant TCR repertoire diversity was predicted by graft donor and pretransplant recipient Inverse Simpson Index values. Recipient TCR diversity dropped after transplant; expanded clonotypes rose from day 30 to 180.

The protocol was immunoSEQ multiplex PCR, while the TCRdb copy is restricted to in-frame clones and leaves out a portion. This sample has about 15,000 clones, with 80% to 90% found just once. A remark on this clone: Its target is not known.

Source material: peripheral blood mononuclear cells. V gene TRBV30 combines with J gene TRBJ1-5; D gene ambiguous. The source is a woman aged 40-49 years in good health. Some clones in this sample may be carry-over from other donors' samples. Here the CDR3 reads CASSNYSNQPQHF. The CDR3 DNA follows: TGTGCCTCCTCTAATTATAGCAATCAGCCCCAGCATTTT.